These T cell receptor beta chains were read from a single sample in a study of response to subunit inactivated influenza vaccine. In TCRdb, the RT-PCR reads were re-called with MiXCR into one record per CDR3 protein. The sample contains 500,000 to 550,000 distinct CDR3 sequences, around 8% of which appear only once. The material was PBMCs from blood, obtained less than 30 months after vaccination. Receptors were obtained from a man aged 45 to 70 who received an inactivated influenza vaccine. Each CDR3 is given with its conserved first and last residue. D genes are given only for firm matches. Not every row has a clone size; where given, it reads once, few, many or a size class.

CDR3: CSASSDLNQPQHF; DNA: TGCAGTGCTAGTAGCGACTTAAATCAGCCCCAGCATTTT; D: .; J: TRBJ1-5; V: TRBV20-1; size: .
CDR3: CSAKTLQGGDTEAFF; DNA: TGCAGTGCTAAAACCCTACAGGGGGGAGATACTGAAGCTTTCTTT; D: TRBD1; J: TRBJ1-1; V: TRBV20-1; size: few
CDR3: CSASDGDRTNYGYTF; DNA: TGCAGTGCTAGCGACGGGGACAGAACTAACTATGGCTACACCTTC; D: TRBD1; J: TRBJ1-2; V: TRBV20-1; size: few
CDR3: CASSQFRDRAQHF; DNA: TGTGCCAGCAGTCAGTTCCGGGACAGGGCCCAGCATTTT; D: TRBD1; J: TRBJ1-5; V: TRBV6-2/TRBV6-3; size: many
CDR3: CSVPDHANTGELFF; DNA: TGCAGCGTTCCCGACCACGCGAACACCGGGGAGCTGTTTTTT; D: .; J: TRBJ2-2; V: TRBV29-1; size: .
CDR3: CATRKGGNTEAFF; DNA: TGTGCCACCAGGAAGGGGGGGAACACTGAAGCTTTCTTT; D: .; J: TRBJ1-1; V: TRBV24-1; size: many
CDR3: CASSAGGTEAFF; DNA: TGTGCCAGCTCAGCTGGAGGGACTGAAGCTTTCTTT; D: .; J: TRBJ1-1; V: TRBV18; size: many
CDR3: CASSLGQAPRPQHF; DNA: TGTGCCAGCAGCCTCGGACAGGCACCGCGGCCCCAGCATTTT; D: TRBD1; J: TRBJ1-5; V: TRBV2; size: few
CDR3: CASSLGDVSGELFF; DNA: TGCGCCAGCAGCTTGGGGGACGTCTCCGGGGAGCTGTTTTTT; D: .; J: TRBJ2-2; V: TRBV5-1; size: few
CDR3: CSARDRYRASRDTQYF; DNA: TGCAGTGCTAGAGATCGGTACCGGGCGTCGAGAGATACGCAGTATTTT; D: .; J: TRBJ2-3; V: TRBV20-1; size: .
CDR3: CSASRTGDNSPLHF; DNA: TGCAGTGCTAGTCGGACAGGAGATAATTCACCCCTCCACTTT; D: TRBD1; J: TRBJ1-6; V: TRBV20-1; size: few
CDR3: CASSRGNRDRGSYGYTF; DNA: TGTGCCAGCAGCAGAGGGAATCGGGACAGGGGTAGCTATGGCTACACCTTC; D: TRBD1; J: TRBJ1-2; V: TRBV4-2; size: few
CDR3: CASSGLQETQYF; DNA: TGTGCCAGCAGTGGACTACAAGAGACCCAGTACTTC; D: .; J: TRBJ2-5; V: TRBV2; size: few
CDR3: CASSPTGDATDTQYF; DNA: TGTGCCAGCAGCCCGACAGGGGACGCGACAGATACGCAGTATTTT; D: TRBD1; J: TRBJ2-3; V: TRBV6-1; size: many
CDR3: CASSLEGVSGELFF; DNA: TGTGCCAGCAGCTTGGAGGGGGTTTCTGGGGAGCTGTTTTTT; D: .; J: TRBJ2-2; V: TRBV5-5; size: many
CDR3: CATSDALEAGGGHNEQFF; DNA: TGTGCCACCAGTGACGCCCTCGAGGCGGGGGGGGGCCACAATGAGCAGTTCTTC; D: TRBD2; J: TRBJ2-1; V: TRBV24-1; size: many
CDR3: CSASPAGVHRDTQYF; DNA: TGCAGTGCTAGCCCTGCGGGAGTTCACAGAGATACGCAGTATTTT; D: TRBD2; J: TRBJ2-3; V: TRBV20-1; size: few
CDR3: CASSFWGPAEQYF; DNA: TGTGCCAGCAGCTTCTGGGGCCCGGCCGAGCAGTACTTC; D: .; J: TRBJ2-7; V: TRBV7-2; size: .
CDR3: CATSSDYVYEQYF; DNA: TGTGCCACCAGCAGCGATTACGTATACGAGCAGTACTTC; D: .; J: TRBJ2-7; V: TRBV15; size: many
CDR3: CASRNPGTEQFF; DNA: TGTGCCAGCAGAAACCCCGGGACAGAGCAGTTCTTC; D: .; J: TRBJ2-1; V: TRBV6-6; size: .
CDR3: CSAGLAGVRDIQYF; DNA: TGCAGTGCTGGTCTAGCGGGAGTTAGGGACATTCAGTACTTC; D: TRBD2; J: TRBJ2-4; V: TRBV20-1; size: .
CDR3: CASSSLARGGTPDTQYF; DNA: TGTGCCAGCAGCTCCCTAGCGCGGGGGGGCACACCTGATACGCAGTATTTT; D: TRBD2; J: TRBJ2-3; V: TRBV7-2; size: few
CDR3: CASSWARLGPYGYTF; DNA: TGTGCCAGCAGTTGGGCCCGCCTGGGTCCCTATGGCTACACCTTC; D: .; J: TRBJ1-2; V: TRBV6-2/TRBV6-3; size: .
CDR3: CASSSTWDQPQHF; DNA: TGTGCCAGCAGCTCTACCTGGGATCAGCCCCAGCATTTT; D: .; J: TRBJ1-5; V: TRBV12-3/TRBV12-4; size: many
CDR3: CASSPGPRASGYTF; DNA: TGTGCCAGCAGCCCGGGACCTAGGGCCTCTGGCTACACCTTC; D: .; J: TRBJ1-2; V: TRBV3-1; size: .
CDR3: CASSDARTGGPSLGYTF; DNA: TGTGCCAGCAGTGATGCCCGAACAGGGGGCCCGTCTCTTGGCTACACCTTC; D: TRBD1; J: TRBJ1-2; V: TRBV25-1; size: many
CDR3: CASSYPSYEQYF; DNA: TGCGCCAGCAGCTATCCTAGCTACGAGCAGTACTTC; D: .; J: TRBJ2-7; V: TRBV5-1; size: once
CDR3: CASSLSSGQGADTQYF; DNA: TGTGCCAGCAGCTTGTCTTCGGGACAGGGGGCAGATACGCAGTATTTT; D: TRBD1; J: TRBJ2-3; V: TRBV7-3; size: .
CDR3: CASSQGRETDTQYF; DNA: TGCGCCAGCAGTCAAGGAAGGGAGACAGATACGCAGTATTTT; D: .; J: TRBJ2-3; V: TRBV4-3; size: .
CDR3: CSVEELERGNNEQFF; DNA: TGCAGCGTTGAAGAACTGGAGCGGGGGAACAATGAGCAGTTCTTC; D: TRBD2; J: TRBJ2-1; V: TRBV29-1; size: .
CDR3: CCARRYRQGGLDEQYF; DNA: TGCTGTGCTAGACGTTACCGACAGGGAGGACTAGACGAGCAGTACTTC; D: .; J: TRBJ2-7; V: TRBV20-1; size: .
CDR3: CASSQDLGGVRQIF; DNA: TGTGCCAGCAGCCAAGATCTCGGCGGGGTCCGTCAAATCTTC; D: .; J: TRBJ2-1; V: TRBV3-1; size: few
CDR3: CASSFRGGQGSYEQYF; DNA: TGTGCCAGCAGCTTCAGGGGGGGCCAGGGTTCCTACGAGCAGTACTTC; D: .; J: TRBJ2-7; V: TRBV5-8; size: few
CDR3: CASSPGTLIFQETQYF; DNA: TGTGCCAGCAGCCCCGGGACCTTAATTTTCCAAGAGACCCAGTACTTC; D: .; J: TRBJ2-5; V: TRBV5-8; size: .
CDR3: CASSLAGTGDNEQFF; DNA: TGTGCCAGCAGCTTGGCCGGGACAGGGGACAATGAGCAGTTCTTC; D: TRBD1; J: TRBJ2-1; V: TRBV7-9; size: few
CDR3: CASSSRGKTDTQYF; DNA: TGTGCCAGCAGCTCCAGGGGGAAGACAGATACGCAGTATTTT; D: TRBD1; J: TRBJ2-3; V: TRBV7-8; size: few
CDR3: CASRKDIAGVGETQYF; DNA: TGCGCCAGCAGGAAGGATATAGCGGGAGTTGGGGAGACCCAGTACTTC; D: TRBD2; J: TRBJ2-5; V: TRBV4-3; size: .
CDR3: CATSGRVLTGELFF; DNA: TGTGCCACCAGTGGAAGAGTCCTGACCGGGGAGCTGTTTTTT; D: .; J: TRBJ2-2; V: TRBV24-1; size: few
CDR3: CASSFPAERYTGELFF; DNA: TGTGCCAGCAGTTTTCCAGCGGAACGCTACACCGGGGAGCTGTTTTTT; D: .; J: TRBJ2-2; V: TRBV12-3/TRBV12-4; size: .
CDR3: CASSPTGAVGTEAFF; DNA: TGTGCCAGCTCACCGACAGGGGCTGTTGGCACTGAAGCTTTCTTT; D: TRBD1; J: TRBJ1-1; V: TRBV18; size: few